The 27 T cell receptor beta chains presented below share a single source sample, sequenced in a study of T cells in localized non-small cell lung cancer. Clones were read by immunoSEQ multiplex PCR, and TCRdb kept only the in-frame ones, dropping some. This repertoire shows some 1,400 clones, around 22% found once; its top ten account for roughly 12%. The input for sequencing was normal lung tissue next to the tumor, taken before any cancer treatment. Every receptor here comes from a woman between 40 and 69 years old with stage I lung adenocarcinoma.

This clone showed up just a few times. The chain is built from TRBV11-3 and TRBJ2-1; 7 bases agree with TRBD2. This CDR3 is built from 15 residues. J lost 4 bases, V lost 4 bases, and 7 bases had no gene match. Germline loops: CDR1 SGHNT, CDR2 YENEEA. In DNA form, the CDR3 reads TGTGCCAGCAGCTCGGCTAGCGGCGTTTACAATGAGCAGTTCTTC. As protein: CASSSASGVYNEQFF.

CDR3 sequence (DNA): TGTGCCAGCAGTTACGTAGCGGGTCTCACCGAGCAGTACTTC. Residues: CASSYVAGLTEQYF. The chain has TRBV6-8 and TRBJ2-7; 7 positions agree with TRBD2. The CDR3 has 14 residues. CDR1 is MNHGY and CDR2 is SAAAGT in the germline V gene. Trimming removed 2 bases from V and 6 bases from J; junction bases left unmatched: 7.

The V and J genes are TRBV5-1 and TRBJ2-2; 7 bases are a match to TRBD1. The V gene end was trimmed by 6 bases and the J gene end by 5 bases; junction bases not matched to a gene: 7. The CDR3 length is 14 residues. The germline V gene encodes CDR1 SGHRS and CDR2 YFSETQ. CDR3 amino acids: CASNRGGETGELFF. The CDR3 nucleotides are TGCGCCAGCAACAGGGGCGGAGAAACCGGGGAGCTGTTTTTT.

By sample share, this clone is medium-sized. The gene calls are TRBV9 and TRBJ1-5; D unresolved. Between the trimmed V and J ends, which lost 5 bases and 5 bases, there was a span of 14 bases. This CDR3 is 14 amino acids long. Looked up from germline, CDR1 is SGDLS and CDR2 is YYNGEE. The CDR3 nucleotides are TGTGCCAGCAGTGAAAATCTGAGCCATCAGCCCCAGCATTTT. Translated: CASSENLSHQPQHF.

This clone was detected a few times. The rearrangement uses TRBV6-8 and TRBJ2-2; D is undetermined. The CDR3 totals 13 residues. Germline V gene lookup returns CDR1 MNHGY and CDR2 SAAAGT. Trimming removed 5 bases at V and 5 bases at J, with 9 bases between. This chain's CDR3 is CASSHHETGELFF. The CDR3 bases are TGTGCCAGCAGTCACCACGAGACCGGGGAGCTGTTTTTT.

In its sample, this clone is medium-sized. V is TRBV11-3 and J is TRBJ1-1; 7 bases map to TRBD1. The CDR3 runs to 15 residues. V lost 5 bases, J lost 0 bases, and 6 bases stayed unmatched. The V gene's germline CDR1 is SGHNT and CDR2 YENEEA. Here the CDR3 DNA reads TGTGCCAGCAGCGAAGGGGGCGGGGTGAACACTGAAGCTTTCTTT. Its translation: CASSEGGGVNTEAFF.

The gene calls are TRBV6-8 and TRBJ2-1; 8 nucleotides agree with TRBD2. The V gene's germline CDR1 is MNHGY and CDR2 SAAAGT. The CDR3 runs to 15 residues. J was trimmed by 6 bases and V by 2 bases; bases with no gene match: 6. CDR3 bases: TGTGCCAGCAGTTACATACACCGGGAGGGCAATGAGCAGTTCTTC. This sequence encodes CASSYIHREGNEQFF.

V is TRBV11-3 and J is TRBJ1-1; TRBD1 matches at 8 bases. The CDR3 runs 15 residues. In germline, CDR1 is SGHNT, CDR2 YENEEA. J gave up 0 bases and V 5 bases, and 5 bases lay outside the gene matches. The CDR3 bases are TGTGCCAGCAGCCAGACAGGGGCCATGAACACTGAAGCTTTCTTT. The encoded protein is CASSQTGAMNTEAFF. Combining the CDR3 with reference TRBV11-3 and TRBJ1-1 gives the whole variable domain EAGVVQSPRYKIIEKKQPVAFWCNPISGHNTLYWYLQNLGQGPELLIRYENEEAVDDSQLPKDRFSAERLKGVDSTLKIQPAELGDSAVYLCASSQTGAMNTEAFFGQGTRLTVV.

This clone has more than one count but fewer than ten. V usage is TRBV23-1 and J usage is TRBJ2-1, with 10 bases lining up with TRBD2. TRBV23-1 is treated as an ORF (open reading frame) with a function not yet certain. Unmatched junction bases numbered 11, after V lost 6 bases and J lost 3 bases. The CDR3 is 17 amino acids. The chain's CDR3 is CASSQDRTSGLYNEQFF. The CDR3 DNA reads TGCGCCAGCAGCCAAGATAGGACTAGCGGACTCTACAATGAGCAGTTCTTC.

The chain recombines TRBV2 with TRBJ1-4; no reliable D call. V was clipped by 4 bases and J by 7 bases, with 10 bases between them. The germline V gene encodes CDR1 SNHLY and CDR2 FYNNEI. The CDR3 totals 13 residues. The CDR3 loop reads CASSARRAEKLFF. The DNA of the CDR3 is TGTGCCAGCAGTGCTAGGAGGGCTGAAAAACTGTTTTTT.

This clone was found a few times. The V and J genes are TRBV7-2 and TRBJ1-1; no definite D call. Germline V gene data show CDR1 as SGHTA and CDR2 as FQGNSA. V lost 4 bases to trimming and J lost 4 bases, with 10 bases between them. The CDR3 has 13 amino acids. The CDR3 DNA sequence: TGTGCCAGCAGCTCGACCCTTTCCACTGAAGCTTTCTTT. Its protein is CASSSTLSTEAFF.

This clone was observed a few times. The gene calls are TRBV9 and TRBJ2-7; 7 bases agree with TRBD1. The CDR3 has 12 amino acids. Germline loops: CDR1 SGDLS, CDR2 YYNGEE. Losses at the gene ends were 4 bases for V and 12 bases for J; bases not matched to a gene: 10. This CDR3 reads CASSRDRVVGYF. The CDR3 bases are TGTGCCAGCAGCCGCGACAGGGTGGTAGGGTACTTC.

This chain joins TRBV6-8 and TRBJ1-1; D unclear. V lost 5 bases to trimming and J lost 3 bases, with 19 bases between them. The germline CDR1 and CDR2 sequences are MNHGY and SAAAGT. The CDR3 is 16 amino acids. This CDR3 is CASSPGVWGFHTEAFF. The CDR3 DNA reads TGTGCCAGCAGTCCTGGAGTGTGGGGATTTCACACTGAAGCTTTCTTT.

The rearrangement joins TRBV5-1 to TRBJ2-3, with TRBD2 as a possible D gene (7 bases). Per germline, CDR1 SGHRS and CDR2 YFSETQ. This CDR3 comprises 15 residues. The V and J ends lost 0 bases and 3 bases respectively, with 11 bases between them. CDR3 bases: TGCGCCAGCAGCTTGGGGACTAGGGGGACAGATACGCAGTATTTT. It yields the protein CASSLGTRGTDTQYF.

The chain is built from TRBV19 and TRBJ2-7; maybe TRBD1 (5 bases). V was shortened by 5 bases and J by 6 bases, with 17 bases between the two germline ends. From germline, CDR1 is LNHDA and CDR2 SQIVND (reference sequence). The CDR3 runs to 14 residues. In nucleotides, the CDR3 is TGTGCCAGTAGTTCGATAGGGGATAGATTCGAGCAGTACTTC. Translating it yields CASSSIGDRFEQYF.

This clone was found a few times. V gene TRBV11-3 combines with J gene TRBJ1-5; D ambiguous. The CDR3 length is 14 residues. V lost 4 bases and J lost 4, with 11 bases in between. Germline V CDR1 and CDR2: SGHNT, YENEEA. The CDR3 DNA sequence: TGTGCCAGCAGCTCAGGACGGAAAAATCAGCCCCAGCATTTT. Amino acids: CASSSGRKNQPQHF.

This clone was counted between two and nine times. CDR3 in DNA: TGCGCCAGCAGCCAAGGAATAGGGACAGCTAATATGTACGAGCAGTACTTC. Protein product: CASSQGIGTANMYEQYF. The genes are TRBV4-1 and TRBJ2-7; 7 nucleotides align to TRBD1. In germline, CDR1 is MGHRA, CDR2 YSYEKL. The CDR3 loop spans 17 amino acids. V shed 1 base and J 4 bases; nucleotides not matched to a gene: 13.

This clone showed up just a few times. The chain combines TRBV28 with TRBJ1-2, with TRBD1 matching 11 bases. This CDR3 contains 14 residues. The V segment lost 7 bases and the J segment 1 base; nucleotides outside the gene matches: 2. Germline assignment: CDR1 MDHEN and CDR2 SYDVKM. The CDR3 loop reads CASTGTGGNYGYTF. The CDR3 DNA reads TGTGCCAGCACCGGGACAGGGGGTAACTATGGCTACACCTTC.

This clone was detected once. The V gene is TRBV30, the J gene TRBJ2-7; D remains unclear. The CDR3 loop spans 11 amino acids. The ends were cut back, 5 bases at V and 3 bases at J, with 8 bases in the middle. CDR1 and CDR2 (germline): GTSNPN, SVGIG (reference sequence). The CDR3 region is CAWFQGYEQYF. The CDR3 DNA reads TGTGCCTGGTTCCAAGGCTACGAGCAGTACTTC.

The chain recombines TRBV9 with TRBJ2-6; perhaps TRBD1 as D (6 bases). V lost 4 bases and J lost 2, with 19 bases in between. The CDR3 runs 18 residues. CDR1 is SGDLS and CDR2 is YYNGEE in the germline V gene. The CDR3 coding sequence is TGTGCCAGCAGCTTAGGCCTGGAATCAGGGGCTGGGGCCAACGTCCTGACTTTC. Residues: CASSLGLESGAGANVLTF.

This clone was counted between two and nine times. The chain has TRBV19 and TRBJ2-7; 7 bases line up with TRBD2. CDR1 LNHDA and CDR2 SQIVND come from the germline V gene (reference sequence). The CDR3 loop spans 12 amino acids. Trimming at V came to 8 bases and at J to 5 bases, leaving 6 bases not matched to a gene. As DNA, the CDR3 is TGTGCCAGTGGAGAGGGGAGGGACGAGCAGTACTTC. It codes for CASGEGRDEQYF.

By share, this clone counts as medium-sized. The chain has TRBV11-3 and TRBJ2-3; 9 nucleotides match TRBD1. V dropped 2 bases and J dropped 4; count of bases not matched to a gene: 7. Germline CDR1 SGHNT, CDR2 YENEEA. The CDR3 length is 16 residues. The CDR3 nucleotides are TGTGCCAGCAGCTTAAATACAGGGGGCCTCGCAGATACGCAGTATTTT. Amino acids: CASSLNTGGLADTQYF.

By its share, this clone is large (0.1 to 1%). The J gene is TRBJ1-6, the V gene TRBV19, with D uncertain. The CDR3 covers 15 residues. V was cut by 7 bases and J by 1 base, with 11 bases left in between. In germline, CDR1 is LNHDA, CDR2 SQIVND (reference sequence). The CDR3 nucleotides are TGTGCCAGTATCCCGTCGGGGTCCTATAATTCACCCCTCCACTTT. Residues: CASIPSGSYNSPLHF.

The table lists this clone with a few counts. The chain uses TRBV11-3 and TRBJ2-2; TRBD2 might be the D (7 bases). V lost 8 bases and J lost 6, with 19 bases in between. This CDR3 comprises 15 residues. Germline V gene sequence: CDR1 SGHNT, CDR2 YENEEA. The CDR3 region is CASGPSPGGPGELFF. The CDR3 DNA sequence: TGTGCCAGCGGTCCCAGCCCGGGGGGCCCCGGGGAGCTGTTTTTT.

The genes are TRBV5-1 and TRBJ2-5; D remains unclear. Germline V gives CDR1 SGHRS, CDR2 YFSETQ. This CDR3 spans 14 amino acids. V lost 0 bases to trimming and J lost 1 base, with 7 bases between them. DNA for the CDR3: TGCGCCAGCAGCTTGGCCCGTACCCAAGAGACCCAGTACTTC. It encodes CASSLARTQETQYF. Full variable domain (outside the CDR3, taken from reference TRBV5-1 and TRBJ2-5): KAGVTQTPRYLIKTRGQQVTLSCSPISGHRSVSWYQQTPGQGLQFLFEYFSETQRNKGNFPGRFSGRQFSNSRSEMNVSTLELGDSALYLCASSLARTQETQYFGPGTRLLVL.

Relative to its sample, this clone is medium-sized. The chain couples TRBV11-3 to TRBJ2-7; possible D gene TRBD1, 6 bases. CDR3 size: 16 residues. Germline CDR1 is SGHNT and CDR2 is YENEEA. Trimming shortened V by 4 bases and J by 5 bases, and 21 bases separated the two germline ends. CDR3 DNA: TGTGCCAGCAGCTCAAAATTCAGGATTGGGGGCCACGAGCAGTACTTC. Its protein is CASSSKFRIGGHEQYF.

The table lists this clone with a few counts. The chain links TRBV11-3 to TRBJ1-5; perhaps TRBD1 as D (6 bases). V lost 3 bases and J lost 4, with 13 bases in between. The length of the CDR3 is 15 residues. Germline CDR1 SGHNT, CDR2 YENEEA. The CDR3 loop reads CASSLEQGGNQPQHF. CDR3 sequence (DNA): TGTGCCAGCAGCTTGGAACAGGGTGGGAATCAGCCCCAGCATTTT.